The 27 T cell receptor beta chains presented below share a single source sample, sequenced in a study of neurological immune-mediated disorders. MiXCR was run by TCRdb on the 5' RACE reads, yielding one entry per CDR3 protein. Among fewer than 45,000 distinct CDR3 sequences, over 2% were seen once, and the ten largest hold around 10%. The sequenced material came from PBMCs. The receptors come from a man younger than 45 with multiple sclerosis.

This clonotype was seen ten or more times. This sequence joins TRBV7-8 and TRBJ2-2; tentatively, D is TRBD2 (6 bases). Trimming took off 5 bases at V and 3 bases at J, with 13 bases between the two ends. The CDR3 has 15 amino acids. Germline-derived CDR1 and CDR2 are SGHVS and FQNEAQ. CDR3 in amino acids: CASSHLWGDTGELFF. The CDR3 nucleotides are TGTGCCAGCAGCCACTTATGGGGGGACACCGGGGAGCTGTTTTTT.

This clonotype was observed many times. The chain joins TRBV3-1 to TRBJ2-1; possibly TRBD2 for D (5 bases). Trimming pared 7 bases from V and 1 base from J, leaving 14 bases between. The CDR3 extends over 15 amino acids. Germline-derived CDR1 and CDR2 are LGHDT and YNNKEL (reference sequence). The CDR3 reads CASTKDSASYNEQFF. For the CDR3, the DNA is TGTGCCAGCACAAAGGATAGCGCGTCCTACAATGAGCAGTTCTTC.

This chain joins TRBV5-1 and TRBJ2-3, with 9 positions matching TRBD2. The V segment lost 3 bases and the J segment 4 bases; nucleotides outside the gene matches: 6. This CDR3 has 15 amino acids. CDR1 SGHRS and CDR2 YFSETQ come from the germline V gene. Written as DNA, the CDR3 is TGCGCCAGCAGCTACAGCGGGAGGCGGGCAGATACGCAGTATTTT. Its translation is CASSYSGRRADTQYF.

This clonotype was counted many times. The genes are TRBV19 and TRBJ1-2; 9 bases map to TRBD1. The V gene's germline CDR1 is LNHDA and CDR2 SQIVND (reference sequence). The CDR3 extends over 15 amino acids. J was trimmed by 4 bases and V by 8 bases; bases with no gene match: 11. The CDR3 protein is CASRGDRGALYGYTF. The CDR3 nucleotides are TGTGCCAGTCGAGGAGACAGGGGGGCCCTCTATGGCTACACCTTC.

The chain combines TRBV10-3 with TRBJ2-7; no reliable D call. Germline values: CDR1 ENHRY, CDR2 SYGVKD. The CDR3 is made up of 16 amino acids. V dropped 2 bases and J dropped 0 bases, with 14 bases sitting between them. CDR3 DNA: TGTGCCATCAGTGAGACCGGGCACAAGAGCTCCTACGAGCAGTACTTC. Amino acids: CAISETGHKSSYEQYF.

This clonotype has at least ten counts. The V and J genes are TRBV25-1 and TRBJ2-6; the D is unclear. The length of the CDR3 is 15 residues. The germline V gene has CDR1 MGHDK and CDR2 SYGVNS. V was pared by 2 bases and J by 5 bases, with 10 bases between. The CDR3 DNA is TGTGCCAGCAGTGAAGAAGGTCTTAGGGCCAACGTCCTGACTTTC. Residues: CASSEEGLRANVLTF.

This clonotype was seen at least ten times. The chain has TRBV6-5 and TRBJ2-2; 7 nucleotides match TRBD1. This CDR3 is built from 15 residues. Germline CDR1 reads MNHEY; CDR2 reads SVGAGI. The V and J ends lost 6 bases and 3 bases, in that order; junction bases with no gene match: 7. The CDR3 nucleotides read TGTGCCAGCAGAGGTGACAGGGCTGACACCGGGGAGCTGTTTTTT. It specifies CASRGDRADTGELFF.

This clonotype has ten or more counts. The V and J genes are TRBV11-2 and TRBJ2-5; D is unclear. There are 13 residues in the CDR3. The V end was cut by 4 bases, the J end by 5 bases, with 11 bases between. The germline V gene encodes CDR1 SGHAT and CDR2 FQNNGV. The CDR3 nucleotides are TGTGCCAGCAGCTACTACCGGCGGGAGACCCAGTACTTC. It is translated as CASSYYRRETQYF.

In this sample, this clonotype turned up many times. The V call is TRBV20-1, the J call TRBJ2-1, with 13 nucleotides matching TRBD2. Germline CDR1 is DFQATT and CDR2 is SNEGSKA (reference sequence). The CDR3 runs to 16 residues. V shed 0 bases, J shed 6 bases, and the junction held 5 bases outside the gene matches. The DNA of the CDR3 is TGCAGTGCTAGAGATCCACTAGCGGGGGGGCCCAATGAGCAGTTCTTC. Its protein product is CSARDPLAGGPNEQFF.

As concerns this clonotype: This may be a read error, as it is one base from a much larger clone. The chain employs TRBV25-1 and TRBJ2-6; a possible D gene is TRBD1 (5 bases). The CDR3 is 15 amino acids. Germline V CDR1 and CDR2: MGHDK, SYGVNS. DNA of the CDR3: TGTGCCAGCCGTCCTGACAGCTCTGGGGCCAAAGTCCTGACTTTC. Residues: CASRPDSSGAKVLTF.

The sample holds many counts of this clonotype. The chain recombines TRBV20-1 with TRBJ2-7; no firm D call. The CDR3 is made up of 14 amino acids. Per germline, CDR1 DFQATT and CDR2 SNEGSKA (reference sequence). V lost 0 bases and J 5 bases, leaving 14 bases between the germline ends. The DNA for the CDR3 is TGCAGTGCTAGAGATATCCGGGTGGTCCACGAGCAGTACTTC. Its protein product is CSARDIRVVHEQYF.

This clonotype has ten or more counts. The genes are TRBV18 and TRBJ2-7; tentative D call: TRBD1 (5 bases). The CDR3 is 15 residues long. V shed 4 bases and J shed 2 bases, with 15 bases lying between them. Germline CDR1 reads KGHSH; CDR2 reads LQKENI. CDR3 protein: CASSLEDTATYEQYF. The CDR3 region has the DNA TGTGCCAGCTCACTCGAGGACACAGCCACCTACGAGCAGTACTTC.

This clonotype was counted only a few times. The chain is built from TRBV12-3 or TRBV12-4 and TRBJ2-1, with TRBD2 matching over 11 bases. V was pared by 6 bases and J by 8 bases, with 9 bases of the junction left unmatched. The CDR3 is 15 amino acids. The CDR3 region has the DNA TGTGCCAGCAGGCCCCAACTAGCGGGAGCCGATGAGCAGTTCTTC. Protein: CASRPQLAGADEQFF.

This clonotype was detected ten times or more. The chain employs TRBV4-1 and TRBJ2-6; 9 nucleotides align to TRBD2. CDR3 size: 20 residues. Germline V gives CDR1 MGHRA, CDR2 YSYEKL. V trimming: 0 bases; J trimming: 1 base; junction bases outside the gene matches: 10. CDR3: CASSQERASGNLSGANVLTF. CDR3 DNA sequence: TGCGCCAGCAGCCAAGAGAGGGCTAGCGGGAATCTTTCTGGGGCCAACGTCCTGACTTTC.

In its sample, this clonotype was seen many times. The CDR3 nucleotides read TGCGCCAGCAGCCCCAATTCGGTTACTAGCTTAAACATTCAGTACTTC. Protein product: CASSPNSVTSLNIQYF. V and J are TRBV4-1 and TRBJ2-4; TRBD2 is a possible D gene (6 bases). Germline V gene lookup returns CDR1 MGHRA and CDR2 YSYEKL. With 4 bases removed from V and 6 bases from J, the gap between germline ends came to 19 bases. The CDR3 covers 16 residues.

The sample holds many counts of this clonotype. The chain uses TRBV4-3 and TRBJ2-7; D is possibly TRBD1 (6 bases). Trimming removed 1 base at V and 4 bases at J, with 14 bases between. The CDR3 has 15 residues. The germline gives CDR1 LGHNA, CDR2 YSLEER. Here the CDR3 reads CASSQAARGEYEQYF. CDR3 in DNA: TGCGCCAGCAGCCAAGCTGCCAGGGGAGAATACGAGCAGTACTTC.

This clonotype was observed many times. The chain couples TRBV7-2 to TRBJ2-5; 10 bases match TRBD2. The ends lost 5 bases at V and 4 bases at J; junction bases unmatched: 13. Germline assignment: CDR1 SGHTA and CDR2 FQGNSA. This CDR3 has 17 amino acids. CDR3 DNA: TGTGCCAGCAGCCCGGGATTGGGTCAGCGGGGGGGAGAGACCCAGTACTTC. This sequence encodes CASSPGLGQRGGETQYF.

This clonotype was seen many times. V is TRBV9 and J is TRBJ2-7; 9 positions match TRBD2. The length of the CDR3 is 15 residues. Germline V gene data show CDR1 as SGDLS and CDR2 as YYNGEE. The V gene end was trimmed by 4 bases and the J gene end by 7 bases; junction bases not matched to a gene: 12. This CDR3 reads CASSLGGRALTEQYF. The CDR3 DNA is TGTGCCAGCAGCTTGGGCGGGAGGGCCCTCACGGAGCAGTACTTC.

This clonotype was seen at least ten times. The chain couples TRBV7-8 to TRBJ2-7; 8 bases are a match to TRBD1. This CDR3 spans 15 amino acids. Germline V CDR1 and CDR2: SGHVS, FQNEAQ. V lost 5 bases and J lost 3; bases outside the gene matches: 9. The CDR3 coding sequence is TGTGCCAGCAGCATTGACAGGGGCGGAGGCTACGAGCAGTACTTC. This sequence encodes CASSIDRGGGYEQYF.

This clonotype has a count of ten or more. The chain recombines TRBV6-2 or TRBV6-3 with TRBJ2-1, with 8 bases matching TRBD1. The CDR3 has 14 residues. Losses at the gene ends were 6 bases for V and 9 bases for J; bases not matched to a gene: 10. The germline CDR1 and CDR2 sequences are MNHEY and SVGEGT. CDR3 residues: CASSYDRGVGEQFF. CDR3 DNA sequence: TGTGCCAGCAGCTATGACAGGGGAGTTGGTGAGCAGTTCTTC.

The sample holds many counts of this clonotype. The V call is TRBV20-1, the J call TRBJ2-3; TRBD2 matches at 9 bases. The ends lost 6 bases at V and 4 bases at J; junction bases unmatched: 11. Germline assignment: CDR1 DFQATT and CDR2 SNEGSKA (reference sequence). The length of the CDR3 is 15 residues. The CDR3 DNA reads TGCAGTGCCCTCCCTTTAGCGGGAGAATCAGATACGCAGTATTTT. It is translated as CSALPLAGESDTQYF.

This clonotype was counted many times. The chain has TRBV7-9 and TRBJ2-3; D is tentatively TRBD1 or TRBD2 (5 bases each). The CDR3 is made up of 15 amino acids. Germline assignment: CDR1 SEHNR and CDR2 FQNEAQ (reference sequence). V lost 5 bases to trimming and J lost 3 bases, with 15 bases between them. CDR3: CASSLQTGQTDTQYF. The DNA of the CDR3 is TGTGCCAGCAGCCTCCAGACGGGGCAGACAGATACGCAGTATTTT.

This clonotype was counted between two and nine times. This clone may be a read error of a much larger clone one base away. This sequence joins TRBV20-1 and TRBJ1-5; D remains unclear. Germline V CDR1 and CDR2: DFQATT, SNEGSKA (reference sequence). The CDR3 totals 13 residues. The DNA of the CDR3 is TGCAGTGCAACCTCCGGGGTTTATCAGCACCAGCATTTT. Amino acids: CSATSGVYQHQHF.

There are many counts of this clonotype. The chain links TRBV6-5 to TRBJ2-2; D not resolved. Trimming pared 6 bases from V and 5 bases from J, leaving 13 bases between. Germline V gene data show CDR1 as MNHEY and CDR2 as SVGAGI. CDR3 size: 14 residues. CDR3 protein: CASSPWEETGELFF. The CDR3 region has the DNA TGTGCCAGCAGCCCCTGGGAAGAGACCGGGGAGCTGTTTTTT.

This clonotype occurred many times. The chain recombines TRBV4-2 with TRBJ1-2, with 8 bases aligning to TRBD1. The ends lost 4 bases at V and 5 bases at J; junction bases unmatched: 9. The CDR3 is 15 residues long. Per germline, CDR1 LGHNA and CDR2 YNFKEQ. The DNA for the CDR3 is TGTGCCAGCAGCCGTCAACGGACAGGGTTATATGGCTACACCTTC. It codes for CASSRQRTGLYGYTF.

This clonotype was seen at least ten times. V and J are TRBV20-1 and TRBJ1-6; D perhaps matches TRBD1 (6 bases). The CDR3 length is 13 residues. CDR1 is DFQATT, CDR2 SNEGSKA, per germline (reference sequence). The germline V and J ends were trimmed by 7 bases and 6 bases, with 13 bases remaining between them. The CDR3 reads CSVRGLPNSPLHF. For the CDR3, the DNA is TGCAGTGTTCGGGGGCTGCCTAATTCACCCCTCCACTTT.

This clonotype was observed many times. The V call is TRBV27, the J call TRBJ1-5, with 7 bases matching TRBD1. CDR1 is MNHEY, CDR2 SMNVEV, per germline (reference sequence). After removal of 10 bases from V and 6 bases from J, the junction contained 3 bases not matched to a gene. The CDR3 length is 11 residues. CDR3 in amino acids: CATGTVQPQHF. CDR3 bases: TGTGCCACCGGGACAGTTCAGCCCCAGCATTTT.